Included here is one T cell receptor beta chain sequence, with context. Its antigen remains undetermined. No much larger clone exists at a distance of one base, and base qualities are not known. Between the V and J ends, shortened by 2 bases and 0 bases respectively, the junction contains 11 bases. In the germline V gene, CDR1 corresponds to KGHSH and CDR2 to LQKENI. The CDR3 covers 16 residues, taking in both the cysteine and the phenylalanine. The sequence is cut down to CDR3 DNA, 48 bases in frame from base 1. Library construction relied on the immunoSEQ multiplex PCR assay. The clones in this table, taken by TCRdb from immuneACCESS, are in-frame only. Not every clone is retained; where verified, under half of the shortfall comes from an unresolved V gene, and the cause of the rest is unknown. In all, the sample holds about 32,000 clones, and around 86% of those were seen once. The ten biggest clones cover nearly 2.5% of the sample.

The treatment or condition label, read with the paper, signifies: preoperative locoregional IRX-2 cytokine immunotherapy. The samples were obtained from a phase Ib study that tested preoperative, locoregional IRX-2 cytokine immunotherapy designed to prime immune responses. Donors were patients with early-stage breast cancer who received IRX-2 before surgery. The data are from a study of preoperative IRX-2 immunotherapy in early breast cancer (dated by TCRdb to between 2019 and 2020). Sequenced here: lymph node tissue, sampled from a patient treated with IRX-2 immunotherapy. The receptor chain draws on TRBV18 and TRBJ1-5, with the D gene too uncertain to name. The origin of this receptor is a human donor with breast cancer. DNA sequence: TGTGCCAGCTCACCATGGGGTACGGATAGCAATCAGCCCCAGCATTTT. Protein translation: CASSPWGTDSNQPQHF.